Listed below are T cell receptor beta chains from one sample, sequenced in a study of blood T cell repertoires in COVID-19. Produced via immunoSEQ multiplex PCR; TCRdb's table is partial and in-frame only. The sample lists approximately 220,000 clones, around 80% occurring once. The material sequenced was peripheral blood. Every receptor here comes from a woman aged 45-65 years with acute or convalescent COVID-19. Both conserved end residues are part of each CDR3. The order of the fields is CDR3 length, V gene, J gene, CDR3 protein.

16,TRBV5-6,TRBJ2-1,CASNGLAGSSYNEQFF
13,TRBV5-1,TRBJ2-7,CASSLKGVVEQYF
14,TRBV30,TRBJ1-1,CAWSSRWGGAEAFF
17,TRBV5-1,TRBJ1-2,CASSLKGPGGSNYGYTF
13,TRBV10-2,TRBJ2-2,CASSGGLTGELFF
15,TRBV18,TRBJ1-2,CASSMGQLQNYGYTF
11,TRBV20-1,TRBJ2-5,CSASPGETQYF
15,TRBV5-1,TRBJ2-7,CASSVSGQSSYEQYF
15,TRBV5-1,TRBJ1-4,CASSLDGGREEKLFF
15,TRBV10-1,TRBJ2-3,CASSGLAGGPDTQYF
12,TRBV13,TRBJ2-3,CASSLIADTQYF
19,TRBV6-6,TRBJ1-1,CASSLGTGGLTLVNTEAFF
13,TRBV12-5,TRBJ1-1,CASGPGEGTEAFF
13,TRBV24-1,TRBJ2-1,CATSGDRGYEQFF
16,TRBV5-1,TRBJ2-2,CASSSPGTANTGELFF
18,TRBV19,TRBJ2-2,CASSIGRLTSGGTGELFF
15,TRBV6-5,TRBJ1-5,CASSYLPQGVQPQHF
15,TRBV6-5,TRBJ2-2,CASTPSGGNTGELFF
15,TRBV5-6,TRBJ2-5,CASSHRRREEETQYF
15,TRBV24-1,TRBJ2-5,CATSVGTGRKETQYF
15,TRBV6-5,TRBJ2-7,CASSYRRGSGYEQYF
14,TRBV7-2,TRBJ2-1,CASSLPDFDNEQFF
14,TRBV5-4,TRBJ1-2,CASSGNGQGGGYTF
16,TRBV21-1,TRBJ1-2,CASSTRAGGIDYGYTF
13,TRBV27,TRBJ2-7,CASSYNGRWEQYF
13,TRBV28,TRBJ2-1,CASVRRSYNEQFF
13,TRBV10-3,TRBJ2-1,CAIRAGMDNEQFF
15,TRBV2,TRBJ2-7,CASRTGQLTSYEQYF
13,TRBV5-4,TRBJ1-3,CASSLTDGNTIYF
13,TRBV12-3/TRBV12-4,TRBJ1-4,CASRTTGEEKLFF
13,TRBV7-6,TRBJ2-2,CASSRGGAGELFF
15,TRBV4-1,TRBJ2-1,CASSQTGAAGDEQFF
14,TRBV28,TRBJ1-1,CASSLLRLNTEAFF
11,TRBV20-1,TRBJ2-7,CSASLGVEQYF
12,TRBV28,TRBJ2-5,CASSLAWETQYF
16,TRBV3-1/TRBV3-2,TRBJ2-2,CASSQGPPSSTGELFF
15,TRBV10-3,TRBJ2-5,CAISESGTGSETQYF
15,TRBV7-3,TRBJ2-1,CASSLGQGEWNEQFF
15,TRBV4-1,TRBJ1-1,CASSPTGQTNTEAFF
15,TRBV4-1,TRBJ2-5,CASSRGLAGVETQYF
15,TRBV10-1,TRBJ2-5,CASSESPLFGETQYF
12,TRBV2,TRBJ2-3,CASLSGGDTQYF
14,TRBV18,TRBJ1-2,CASSRGTGNYGYTF
14,TRBV5-4,TRBJ2-7,CASSWDRVTNEQYF
14,TRBV10-3,TRBJ2-3,CAIRSQGGTDTQYF
15,TRBV9,TRBJ1-2,CASSKGTGGNYGYTF
15,TRBV19,TRBJ2-1,CASSTLRDSYNEQFF
16,TRBV25-1,TRBJ2-7,CASSLTTGAAGHEQYF